The rows below give T cell receptor beta chains drawn from one sample of a study of blood T cell repertoires in COVID-19. Sequenced by immunoSEQ multiplex PCR; TCRdb stores in-frame clones only, minus some. The top ten clones hold 7.5% to 9% of a sample with over 200,000 clones, 81% of them seen once. Sequenced: peripheral blood. The source is a woman aged 80 or over with acute or convalescent COVID-19. CDR3s include the opening cysteine and the closing phenylalanine or tryptophan. The D gene is left open where the match is weak. Rows give clone size only sometimes, using once, few, many, or a class for an expanded clone.

v_gene: TRBV7-3; abundance: NA; d_gene: NA; j_gene: TRBJ1-2; CDR3nt: TGTGCCAGCAGCGGGCCGCAGGGGCCTTCTAACTATGGCTACACCTTC; CDR3aa: CASSGPQGPSNYGYTF
v_gene: TRBV5-1; abundance: NA; d_gene: TRBD2; j_gene: TRBJ2-5; CDR3nt: TGCGCCAGCAGCCTACTGGTAGCTGCGGGAGCTGTTGAGACCCAGTACTTC; CDR3aa: CASSLLVAAGAVETQYF
v_gene: TRBV6-6; abundance: NA; d_gene: NA; j_gene: TRBJ2-7; CDR3nt: TGTGCCAGCAGGCAATCTCAGGGCGAGCAGTACTTC; CDR3aa: CASRQSQGEQYF
v_gene: TRBV25-1; abundance: few; d_gene: TRBD1; j_gene: TRBJ2-1; CDR3nt: TGTGCCAGCAGAGGACAGGCCGGCTCCTACAATGAGCAGTTCTTC; CDR3aa: CASRGQAGSYNEQFF
v_gene: TRBV6-5; abundance: NA; d_gene: NA; j_gene: TRBJ1-2; CDR3nt: TGTGCCAGCAACCACCCAGGGGATGGCTACACCTTC; CDR3aa: CASNHPGDGYTF
v_gene: TRBV19; abundance: NA; d_gene: NA; j_gene: TRBJ2-3; CDR3nt: TGTGCCAGTTCACAGAACACAGATACGCAGTATTTT; CDR3aa: CASSQNTDTQYF
v_gene: TRBV11-2; abundance: NA; d_gene: NA; j_gene: TRBJ1-1; CDR3nt: TGTGCCAGCAGCTTAGAGGCTTCCCGGGGGATGAACACTGAAGCTTTCTTT; CDR3aa: CASSLEASRGMNTEAFF
v_gene: TRBV27; abundance: NA; d_gene: NA; j_gene: TRBJ2-5; CDR3nt: TGTGCCAGCTCTTCGATTCAGGAGGCAGTCCGGCACTTC; CDR3aa: CASSSIQEAVRHF
v_gene: TRBV7-9; abundance: NA; d_gene: NA; j_gene: TRBJ2-5; CDR3nt: TGTGCCAGCAGCTTCGGGTTCGCAGAAGAGACCCAGTACTTC; CDR3aa: CASSFGFAEETQYF
v_gene: TRBV5-1; abundance: NA; d_gene: NA; j_gene: TRBJ1-1; CDR3nt: TGCGCCAGCAGCTTGGAGAGCGGTTCTGAAGCTTTCTTT; CDR3aa: CASSLESGSEAFF
v_gene: TRBV29-1; abundance: NA; d_gene: NA; j_gene: TRBJ2-3; CDR3nt: TGCAGCGTTGAAGACACAGGAGCCGATACGCAGTATTTT; CDR3aa: CSVEDTGADTQYF
v_gene: TRBV5-4; abundance: NA; d_gene: TRBD2; j_gene: TRBJ2-1; CDR3nt: TGTGCCAGCAGCCCGCCACCAAGCGGGAGCTCCTACAATGAGCAGTTCTTC; CDR3aa: CASSPPPSGSSYNEQFF
v_gene: TRBV5-5; abundance: NA; d_gene: TRBD1; j_gene: TRBJ1-5; CDR3nt: TGTGCCAGCAGCTGGGGACAGGGGGCCAATCAGCCCCAGCATTTT; CDR3aa: CASSWGQGANQPQHF
v_gene: TRBV9; abundance: NA; d_gene: NA; j_gene: TRBJ1-4; CDR3nt: TGTGCCAGCAGCTCGCCAGGGGCCTGGGAAAAACTGTTTTTT; CDR3aa: CASSSPGAWEKLFF
v_gene: TRBV7-9; abundance: NA; d_gene: NA; j_gene: TRBJ2-1; CDR3nt: TGTGCCAGCAGCTCGGTGACGACTAGTCTCCATGAGCAGTTCTTC; CDR3aa: CASSSVTTSLHEQFF
v_gene: TRBV25-1; abundance: NA; d_gene: TRBD1; j_gene: TRBJ2-1; CDR3nt: TGTGCCAGCAGCCAAGGGACAGTTAGCTACAATGAGCAGTTCTTC; CDR3aa: CASSQGTVSYNEQFF
v_gene: TRBV2; abundance: NA; d_gene: TRBD1; j_gene: TRBJ1-1; CDR3nt: TGTGCCAGCAGGACGACAGGGTACAAGGGCAACACTGAAGCTTTCTTT; CDR3aa: CASRTTGYKGNTEAFF
v_gene: TRBV11-2; abundance: NA; d_gene: NA; j_gene: TRBJ2-1; CDR3nt: TGTGCCAGCAGCTCCGACCCGGAGGTGGCGTTGAGTATCTACAATGAGCAGTTCTTC; CDR3aa: CASSSDPEVALSIYNEQFF
v_gene: TRBV5-1; abundance: NA; d_gene: TRBD1; j_gene: TRBJ1-3; CDR3nt: TGCGCCAGCAGCTCCGGACAGGCCAGAAACACCATATATTTT; CDR3aa: CASSSGQARNTIYF
v_gene: TRBV2; abundance: NA; d_gene: NA; j_gene: TRBJ1-6; CDR3nt: TGTGCCAGCAGCGTCAGGGAAAGACCCCTCCACTTT; CDR3aa: CASSVRERPLHF
v_gene: TRBV11-2; abundance: once; d_gene: NA; j_gene: TRBJ1-1; CDR3nt: TGTGCCAGCAGCCTCAGGGGGAACACTGAAGCTTTCTTT; CDR3aa: CASSLRGNTEAFF
v_gene: TRBV19; abundance: NA; d_gene: TRBD1; j_gene: TRBJ1-2; CDR3nt: TGTGCCAGTAGTATCTTACCGGGACAGGGGAACTATGGCTACACCTTC; CDR3aa: CASSILPGQGNYGYTF
v_gene: TRBV7-9; abundance: NA; d_gene: TRBD2; j_gene: TRBJ2-5; CDR3nt: TGTGCCAGCAGCTCTAGCGGGGGGGAGACCCAGTACTTC; CDR3aa: CASSSSGGETQYF